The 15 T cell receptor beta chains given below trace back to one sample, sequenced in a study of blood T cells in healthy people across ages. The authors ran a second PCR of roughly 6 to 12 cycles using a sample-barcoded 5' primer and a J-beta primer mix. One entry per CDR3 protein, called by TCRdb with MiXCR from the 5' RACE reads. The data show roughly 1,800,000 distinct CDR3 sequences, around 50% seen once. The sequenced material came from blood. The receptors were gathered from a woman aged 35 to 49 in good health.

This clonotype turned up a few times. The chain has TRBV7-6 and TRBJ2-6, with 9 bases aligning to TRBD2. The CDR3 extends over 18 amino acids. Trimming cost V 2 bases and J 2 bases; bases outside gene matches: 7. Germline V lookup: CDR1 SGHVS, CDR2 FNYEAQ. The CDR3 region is CASSLIVASGAGANVLTF. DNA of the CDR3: TGTGCCAGCAGCTTAATTGTGGCTAGCGGGGCTGGGGCCAACGTCCTGACTTTC.

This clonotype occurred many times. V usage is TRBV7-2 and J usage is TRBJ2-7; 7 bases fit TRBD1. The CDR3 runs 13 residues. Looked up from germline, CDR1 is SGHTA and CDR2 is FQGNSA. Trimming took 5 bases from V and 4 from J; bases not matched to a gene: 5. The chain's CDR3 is CASSRIQGYEQYF. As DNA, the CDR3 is TGTGCCAGCAGCCGGATACAGGGGTACGAGCAGTACTTC.

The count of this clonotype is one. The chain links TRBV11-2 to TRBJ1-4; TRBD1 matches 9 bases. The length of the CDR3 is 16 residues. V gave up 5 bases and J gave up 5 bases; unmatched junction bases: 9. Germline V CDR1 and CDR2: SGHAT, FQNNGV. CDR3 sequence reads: CASSPKQGALNEKLFF. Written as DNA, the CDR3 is TGTGCCAGCAGCCCGAAACAGGGGGCTCTAAATGAAAAACTGTTTTTT. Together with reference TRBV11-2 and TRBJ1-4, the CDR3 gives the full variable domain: EAGVAQSPRYKIIEKRQSVAFWCNPISGHATLYWYQQILGQGPKLLIQFQNNGVVDDSQLPKDRFSAERLKGVDSTLKIQPAKLEDSAVYLCASSPKQGALNEKLFFGSGTQLSVL.

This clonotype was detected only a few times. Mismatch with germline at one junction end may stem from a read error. The CDR3 DNA reads as TGCGCCAGTAGCTCCGAACTAGCCGAGCAGTTCTTC. This encodes CASSSELAEQFF. The rearrangement joins TRBV5-1 to TRBJ2-1; tentatively, D is TRBD2 (6 bases). In germline, CDR1 is SGHRS, CDR2 YFSETQ. The CDR3 has 12 amino acids.

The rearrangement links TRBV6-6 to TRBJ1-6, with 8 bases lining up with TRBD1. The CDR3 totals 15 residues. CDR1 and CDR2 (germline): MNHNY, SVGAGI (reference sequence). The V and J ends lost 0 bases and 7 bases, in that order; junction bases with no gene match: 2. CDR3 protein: CASSYSRDRNSPLHF. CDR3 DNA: TGTGCCAGCAGTTACTCCCGGGACAGGAATTCACCCCTCCACTTT.

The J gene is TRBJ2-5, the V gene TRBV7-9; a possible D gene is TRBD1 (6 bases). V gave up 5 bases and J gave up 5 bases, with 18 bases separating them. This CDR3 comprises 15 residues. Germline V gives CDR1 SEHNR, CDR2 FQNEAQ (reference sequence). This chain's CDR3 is CASSPTGQIWETQYF. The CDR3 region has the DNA TGTGCCAGCAGCCCCACTGGACAGATCTGGGAGACCCAGTACTTC.

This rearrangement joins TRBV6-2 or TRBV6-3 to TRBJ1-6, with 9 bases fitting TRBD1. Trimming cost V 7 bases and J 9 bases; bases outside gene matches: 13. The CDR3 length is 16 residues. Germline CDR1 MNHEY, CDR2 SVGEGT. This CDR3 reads CASTPRGQGLSSPLHF. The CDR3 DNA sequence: TGTGCCAGCACCCCAAGGGGACAGGGCCTCAGTTCACCCCTCCACTTT.

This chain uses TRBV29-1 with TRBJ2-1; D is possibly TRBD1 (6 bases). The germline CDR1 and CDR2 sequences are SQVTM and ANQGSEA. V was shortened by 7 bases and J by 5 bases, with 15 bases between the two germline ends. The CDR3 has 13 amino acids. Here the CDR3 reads CSAIGTQDNEQFF. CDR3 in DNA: TGCAGCGCAATCGGGACACAAGACAATGAGCAGTTCTTC.

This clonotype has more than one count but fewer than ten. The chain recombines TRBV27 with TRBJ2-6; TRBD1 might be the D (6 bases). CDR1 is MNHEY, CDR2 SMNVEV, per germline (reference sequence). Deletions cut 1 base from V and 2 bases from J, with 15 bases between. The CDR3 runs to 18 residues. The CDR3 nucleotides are TGTGCCAGCAGTTTATACGGCAGGGGTATAGCTGGGGCCAACGTCCTGACTTTC. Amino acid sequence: CASSLYGRGIAGANVLTF.

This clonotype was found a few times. The CDR3: CASHRGLGTDTQYF. The DNA of the CDR3 is TGTGCCAGCCACAGGGGGCTTGGAACAGATACGCAGTATTTT. The chain employs TRBV9 and TRBJ2-3, with 9 bases that match TRBD1. After removal of 7 bases from V and 3 bases from J, the junction contained 6 bases not matched to a gene. This CDR3 spans 14 amino acids. CDR1 SGDLS and CDR2 YYNGEE come from the germline V gene.

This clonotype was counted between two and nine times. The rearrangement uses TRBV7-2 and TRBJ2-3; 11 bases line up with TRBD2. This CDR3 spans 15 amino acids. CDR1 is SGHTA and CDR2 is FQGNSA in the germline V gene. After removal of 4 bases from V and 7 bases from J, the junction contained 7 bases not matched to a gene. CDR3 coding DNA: TGTGCCAGCAGCTCTAGTAGCGGGGGGGTAAATACGCAGTATTTT. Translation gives CASSSSSGGVNTQYF.

The CDR3 sequence: CASSESGRAAQETQYF. CDR3 DNA: TGCGCCAGCAGTGAGTCCGGCAGGGCAGCCCAAGAGACCCAGTACTTC. The rearrangement links TRBV10-2 to TRBJ2-5; D may be TRBD1 (5 bases). This CDR3 contains 16 residues. The germline CDR1 and CDR2 sequences are WSHSY and SAAADI. The V end was cut by 0 bases, the J end by 1 base, with 12 bases between.

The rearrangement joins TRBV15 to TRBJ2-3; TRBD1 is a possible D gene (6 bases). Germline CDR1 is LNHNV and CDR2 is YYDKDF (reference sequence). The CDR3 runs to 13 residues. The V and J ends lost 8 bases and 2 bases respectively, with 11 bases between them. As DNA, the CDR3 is TGTGCCACCGGGACATACGCCACAGATACGCAGTATTTT. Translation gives CATGTYATDTQYF.

CDR3 DNA: TGCAGTGAAGGAGCGGGTGGGAACAATGAGCAGTTCTTC. Translated, it gives CSEGAGGNNEQFF. The chain employs TRBV20-1 and TRBJ2-1, with a possible D match to TRBD2 (6 bases). V lost 7 bases and J 5 bases, leaving 15 bases between the germline ends. The CDR3 totals 13 residues. Germline lookup yields CDR1 DFQATT and CDR2 SNEGSKA (reference sequence).

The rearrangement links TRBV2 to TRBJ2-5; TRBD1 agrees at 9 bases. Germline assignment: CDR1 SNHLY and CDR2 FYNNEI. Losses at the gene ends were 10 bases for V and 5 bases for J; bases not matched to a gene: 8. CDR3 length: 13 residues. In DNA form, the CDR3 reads TGTGCCACCACACAGGGGGCGGTGGAGACCCAGTACTTC. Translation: CATTQGAVETQYF.